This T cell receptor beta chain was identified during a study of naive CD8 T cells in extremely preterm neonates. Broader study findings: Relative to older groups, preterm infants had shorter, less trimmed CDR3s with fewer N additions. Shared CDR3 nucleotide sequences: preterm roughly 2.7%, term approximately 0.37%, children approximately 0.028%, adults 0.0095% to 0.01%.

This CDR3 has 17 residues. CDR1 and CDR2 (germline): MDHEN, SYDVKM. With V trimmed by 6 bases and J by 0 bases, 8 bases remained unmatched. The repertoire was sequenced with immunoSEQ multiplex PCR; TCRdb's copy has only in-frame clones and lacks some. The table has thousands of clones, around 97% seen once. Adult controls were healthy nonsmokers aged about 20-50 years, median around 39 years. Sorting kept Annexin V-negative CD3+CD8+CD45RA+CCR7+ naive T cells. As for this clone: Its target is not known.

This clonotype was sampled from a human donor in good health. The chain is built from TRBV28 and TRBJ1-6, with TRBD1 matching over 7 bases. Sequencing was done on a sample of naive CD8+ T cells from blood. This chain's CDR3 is CASSHRGAGSYNSPLHF. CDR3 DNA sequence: TGTGCCAGCAGCCACAGGGGTGCAGGCTCCTATAATTCACCCCTCCACTTT. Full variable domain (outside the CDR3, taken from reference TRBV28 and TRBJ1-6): DVKVTQSSRYLVKRTGEKVFLECVQDMDHENMFWYRQDPGLGLRLIYFSYDVKMKEKGDIPEGYSVSREKKERFSLILESASTNQTSMYLCASSHRGAGSYNSPLHFGNGTRLTVT.